This T cell receptor (beta chain) was sequenced during a study of regulatory T cells in long-lasting Graves disease. Study as a whole: New Graves' disease cases had less than 3 months of antithyroid drugs.

Researchers made TCR beta libraries by using iRepertoire HTBI primers and running Arm-PCR on CDR3 regions. TCRdb used MiXCR to reprocess the multiplex PCR reads, holding one entry per CDR3 protein. The table includes about 470,000 distinct CDR3 sequences, 14% to 15% detected once. This CDR3 has 14 amino acids. Germline CDR1 reads SGHRS; CDR2 reads YFSETQ. V was shortened by 0 bases and J by 0 bases, with 6 bases between the two germline ends. This clonotype was seen at least ten times. Time point given: newly diagnosed GD, antithyroid drugs for less than 3 months. The TCR library was made from RNA extracted from PBMCs. The same sample was also studied in work on T cells in Graves' hyperthyroidism and ophthalmopathy. That study reports: Exclusions: uncontrolled infection, other autoimmune disease, pregnancy, lactation.

This sequence originates from a woman aged 30 to 39 with Graves disease. The chain couples TRBV5-1 to TRBJ1-1; D remains unclear. This sample comprised peripheral blood mononuclear cells (PBMCs), obtained at new diagnosis, from a patient treated with antithyroid drugs. The CDR3 spells CASSLASMNTEAFF. The CDR3, as DNA: TGCGCCAGCAGCTTGGCTTCCATGAACACTGAAGCTTTCTTT.